The 29 T cell receptor beta chains below come from one sample, sequenced in a study of cytomegalovirus exposure and HLA in healthy donors. Assay used: immunoSEQ multiplex PCR; TCRdb lists only in-frame clones, some missing. The table includes 200,000 or so clones, roughly 88% detected once. Sequences were obtained from PBMCs. The receptors come from a woman aged 25-40 years in good health and CMV-seropositive.

The chain combines TRBV18 with TRBJ2-1; TRBD1 might be the D (7 bases). Germline CDR1 and CDR2: KGHSH and LQKENI. Trimming stripped 3 bases from V and 2 bases from J, with 14 bases between. The CDR3 length is 16 residues. The CDR3 is CASSPRGALPYNEQFF. The CDR3 DNA reads TGTGCCAGCTCACCCAGGGGGGCCTTACCCTACAATGAGCAGTTCTTC.

The V call is TRBV19, the J call TRBJ1-2, with 7 bases matching TRBD1. This CDR3 contains 11 residues. The V gene's germline CDR1 is LNHDA and CDR2 SQIVND (reference sequence). V dropped 11 bases and J dropped 7; count of bases not matched to a gene: 7. The CDR3 DNA reads TGTGCCGGAAAGACAGGGAGTGGCTACACCTTC. This codes for CAGKTGSGYTF.

The rearrangement links TRBV19 to TRBJ2-5; 9 positions agree with TRBD1. Germline lookup yields CDR1 LNHDA and CDR2 SQIVND (reference sequence). The trim removed 7 bases at V and 5 bases at J, leaving 8 bases unmatched. CDR3 length equals 14 residues. Here the CDR3 reads CASTSRDRVETQYF. The CDR3 coding sequence is TGTGCCAGTACCTCTCGGGACAGGGTCGAGACCCAGTACTTC.

This chain links TRBV5-1 with TRBJ2-7, with 9 positions matching TRBD1. The CDR3 loop spans 14 amino acids. Trimming cost V 3 bases and J 7 bases; bases outside gene matches: 8. Germline V gives CDR1 SGHRS, CDR2 YFSETQ. The CDR3: CASSSDRGFREQYF. In DNA form, the CDR3 reads TGCGCCAGCAGCTCCGACAGGGGGTTTAGGGAGCAGTACTTC.

This chain links TRBV5-6 with TRBJ2-1; D may be TRBD2 (6 bases). Per germline, CDR1 SGHDT and CDR2 YYEEEE. V dropped 0 bases and J dropped 1 base, with 11 bases sitting between them. The CDR3 runs 16 residues. CDR3 DNA: TGTGCCAGCAGCTTGGACCGCGGGGAGTCCTACAATGAGCAGTTCTTC. This encodes CASSLDRGESYNEQFF.

This clone has a handful of counts. The rearrangement joins TRBV6-5 to TRBJ1-2, with D possibly matching TRBD1 (5 bases). V was trimmed by 6 bases and J by 0 bases, leaving 14 bases between them. CDR1 and CDR2 from the germline V gene are MNHEY and SVGAGI. This CDR3 is 15 amino acids long. CDR3 nucleotide sequence: TGTGCCAGCAGACGAGACAGAAGATCTAACTATGGCTACACCTTC. This sequence encodes CASRRDRRSNYGYTF.

The chain joins TRBV7-2 to TRBJ1-4, with TRBD1 as a possible D gene (6 bases). CDR3 length: 15 residues. Germline CDR1 and CDR2: SGHTA and FQGNSA. V was cut by 1 base and J by 12 bases, with 18 bases left in between. The CDR3 region is CASSLDGLRGMELFF. CDR3 nucleotide sequence: TGTGCCAGCAGCTTAGATGGGTTGAGGGGGATGGAACTGTTTTTT. Full variable domain (outside the CDR3, taken from reference TRBV7-2 and TRBJ1-4): GAGVSQSPSNKVTEKGKDVELRCDPISGHTALYWYRQSLGQGLEFLIYFQGNSAPDKSGLPSDRFSAERTGGSVSTLTIQRTQQEDSAVYLCASSLDGLRGMELFFGSGTQLSVL.

V gene TRBV2 combines with J gene TRBJ2-7; D not certain. This CDR3 has 13 amino acids. In germline, CDR1 is SNHLY, CDR2 FYNNEI. V lost 4 bases to trimming and J lost 3 bases, with 10 bases between them. CDR3 sequence: CASSGAGRYEQYF. As DNA, the CDR3 is TGTGCCAGCAGTGGGGCAGGCCGCTACGAGCAGTACTTC.

The rearrangement uses TRBV5-1 and TRBJ2-2, with 14 bases fitting TRBD2. This CDR3 region has 16 residues. CDR1 and CDR2 (germline): SGHRS, YFSETQ. J was trimmed by 5 bases and V by 3 bases; bases with no gene match: 3. CDR3 residues: CASSSGTSGRTGELFF. The DNA of the CDR3 is TGCGCCAGCAGCTCAGGGACTAGCGGGAGAACCGGGGAGCTGTTTTTT.

The V and J genes are TRBV29-1 and TRBJ2-5; 9 positions match TRBD1. From germline, CDR1 is SQVTM and CDR2 ANQGSEA. The CDR3 spans 15 residues. V shed 4 bases and J 4 bases; nucleotides not matched to a gene: 10. CDR3: CSVARTQGAGETQYF. CDR3 sequence (DNA): TGCAGCGTTGCACGGACACAGGGGGCAGGAGAGACCCAGTACTTC.

The chain employs TRBV13 and TRBJ2-7; D might be TRBD2 (6 bases). Deletions cut 1 base from V and 7 bases from J, with 11 bases between. Looked up from germline, CDR1 is PRHDT and CDR2 is FYEKMQ (reference sequence). The CDR3 loop spans 13 amino acids. The CDR3 coding sequence is TGTGCCAGCAGCTTAGAGCCCGGGGGTGAGCAGTACTTC. Amino acid sequence: CASSLEPGGEQYF.

The genes are TRBV15 and TRBJ2-1; D remains unclear. V was shortened by 0 bases and J by 9 bases, with 9 bases between the two germline ends. The CDR3 consists of 13 residues. CDR1 is LNHNV, CDR2 YYDKDF, per germline (reference sequence). In DNA form, the CDR3 reads TGTGCCACCAGCAGAGATCTGCTACCTGAGCAGTTCTTC. Its translation: CATSRDLLPEQFF.

This clone was counted a single time. The chain combines TRBV30 with TRBJ2-3; 7 bases fit TRBD1. Germline lookup yields CDR1 GTSNPN and CDR2 SVGIG (reference sequence). The CDR3 covers 13 residues. J was trimmed by 3 bases and V by 3 bases; bases with no gene match: 3. The chain's CDR3 is CAWRGGGTDTQYF. The CDR3 DNA reads as TGTGCCTGGAGAGGGGGCGGAACAGATACGCAGTATTTT.

This clone was counted between two and nine times. The chain couples TRBV27 to TRBJ1-2; 9 bases agree with TRBD1. Germline V gives CDR1 MNHEY, CDR2 SMNVEV (reference sequence). J gave up 7 bases and V 5 bases, and 8 bases lay outside the gene matches. The CDR3 sequence is 14 residues long. The CDR3 is CASSPFRDRAGYTF. The CDR3, as DNA: TGTGCCAGCAGTCCTTTCCGGGACAGGGCTGGCTACACCTTC.

The chain is built from TRBV5-1 and TRBJ2-5; 7 bases align to TRBD2. The CDR3 consists of 14 residues. Germline lookup yields CDR1 SGHRS and CDR2 YFSETQ. J was trimmed by 3 bases and V by 4 bases; bases with no gene match: 6. For the CDR3, the DNA is TGCGCCAGCAGCCCCGGGCTAGCGGAAGAGACCCAGTACTTC. Its translation is CASSPGLAEETQYF. Looking up the rest from reference TRBV5-1 and TRBJ2-5 gives the full variable domain: KAGVTQTPRYLIKTRGQQVTLSCSPISGHRSVSWYQQTPGQGLQFLFEYFSETQRNKGNFPGRFSGRQFSNSRSEMNVSTLELGDSALYLCASSPGLAEETQYFGPGTRLLVL.

J is TRBJ2-7 and V is TRBV10-3, with a possible D match to TRBD1 (5 bases). CDR1 and CDR2 (germline): ENHRY, SYGVKD. The CDR3 has 16 residues. V lost 6 bases and J 0 bases, leaving 18 bases between the germline ends. CDR3 sequence (DNA): TGTGCCATCAGGGATATCGACAGACCAAACTCCTACGAGCAGTACTTC. It is translated as CAIRDIDRPNSYEQYF.

Comments on this clone: At one boundary the junction diverges from the germline segment, which might be a read error. This chain links TRBV18 with TRBJ1-3; D unresolved. This CDR3 is 16 amino acids long. Germline-derived CDR1 and CDR2 are KGHSH and LQKENI. In nucleotides, the CDR3 is TGTGCCAGCTCTCCACTCCCCACAACCTCTGGAAACACCATATATTTT. This codes for CASSPLPTTSGNTIYF. Full variable domain (remainder filled in from reference TRBV18 and TRBJ1-3): NAGVMQNPRHLVRRRGQEARLRCSPMKGHSHVYWYRQLPEEGLKFMVYLQKENIIDESGMPKERFSAEFPKEGPSILRIQQVVRGDSAAYFCASSPLPTTSGNTIYFGEGSWLTVV.

The V and J genes are TRBV27 and TRBJ1-5; D is possibly TRBD1 (5 bases). V lost 6 bases to trimming and J lost 0 bases, with 9 bases between them. The CDR3 contains 14 residues. Germline CDR1 MNHEY, CDR2 SMNVEV (reference sequence). As DNA, the CDR3 is TGTGCCAGCAGGTCGGGGGTTAGCAATCAGCCCCAGCATTTT. Translation: CASRSGVSNQPQHF.

The chain combines TRBV14 with TRBJ2-3, with 9 bases matching TRBD1. Germline lookup yields CDR1 SGHDN and CDR2 FVKESK. V lost 4 bases to trimming and J lost 3 bases; unmatched junction nucleotides: 5. This CDR3 comprises 15 residues. In DNA form, the CDR3 reads TGTGCCAGCAGCCTCCGGGACAGGGAGACAGATACGCAGTATTTT. Encoded protein: CASSLRDRETDTQYF.

This clone was seen more than once but under ten times. This chain uses TRBV30 with TRBJ1-5; a possible D gene is TRBD1 (5 bases). There are 12 residues in the CDR3. V was cut by 5 bases and J by 2 bases, with 7 bases left in between. Germline V CDR1 and CDR2: GTSNPN, SVGIG (reference sequence). The CDR3 region is CAWGAGNQPQHF. In DNA, the CDR3 is TGTGCCTGGGGGGCAGGCAATCAGCCCCAGCATTTT.

The chain has TRBV9 and TRBJ2-1; 10 bases fit TRBD2. The CDR3 contains 14 residues. CDR1 is SGDLS and CDR2 is YYNGEE in the germline V gene. V trimming: 2 bases; J trimming: 9 bases; junction bases outside the gene matches: 5. The CDR3 here is CASSVESGRGEQFF. CDR3 DNA: TGTGCCAGCAGCGTCGAAAGCGGGAGGGGTGAGCAGTTCTTC.

This clone was recorded only once. This chain links TRBV5-1 with TRBJ2-3, with D possibly matching TRBD2 (5 bases). This CDR3 spans 14 amino acids. Trimming took 7 bases from V and 5 from J, leaving 17 bases between them. From germline, CDR1 is SGHRS and CDR2 YFSETQ. CDR3 DNA: TGCGCCAGCCGGCCGGGATTTTCCGGAGATACGCAGTATTTT. Protein sequence: CASRPGFSGDTQYF.

This rearrangement joins TRBV7-2 to TRBJ2-2; the match to TRBD2 covers 8 bases. CDR1 and CDR2 (germline): SGHTA, FQGNSA. CDR3 length: 17 residues. V lost 2 bases to trimming and J lost 4 bases; unmatched junction nucleotides: 9. The CDR3 here is CASSLSVSGTTTGELFF. The CDR3 nucleotides are TGTGCCAGCAGCTTATCTGTTAGCGGGACGACCACCGGGGAGCTGTTTTTT.

The chain uses TRBV7-9 and TRBJ1-1, with D tentatively TRBD1 (5 bases). V was pared by 3 bases and J by 11 bases, with 16 bases between. Germline V gives CDR1 SEHNR, CDR2 FQNEAQ (reference sequence). This CDR3 contains 13 residues. This CDR3 is CASSFGAPLGAFF. The CDR3, as DNA: TGTGCCAGCAGCTTTGGGGCTCCTTTGGGGGCTTTCTTT.

The chain has TRBV19 and TRBJ2-1, with D possibly TRBD1 on 5 matching bases. The germline V gene has CDR1 LNHDA and CDR2 SQIVND (reference sequence). CDR3 size: 17 residues. The germline V and J ends were trimmed by 3 bases and 0 bases, with 15 bases remaining between them. DNA of the CDR3: TGTGCCAGTAGTATCAGGGCGTCGATGAGCTCCTACAATGAGCAGTTCTTC. It encodes CASSIRASMSSYNEQFF.

CDR3 sequence reads: CSVEMPDMNTEAFF. In nucleotides, the CDR3 is TGCAGCGTTGAAATGCCAGACATGAACACTGAAGCTTTCTTT. The chain employs TRBV29-1 and TRBJ1-1; D ambiguous. Trimming cost V 2 bases and J 0 bases, with 10 bases left between them. Germline loops: CDR1 SQVTM, CDR2 ANQGSEA. This CDR3 has 14 amino acids.

This chain joins TRBV9 and TRBJ2-1; weak D call: TRBD1 (5 bases). Trimming cost V 0 bases and J 4 bases, with 8 bases left between them. Germline lookup yields CDR1 SGDLS and CDR2 YYNGEE. This CDR3 contains 14 residues. CDR3 nucleotides: TGTGCCAGCAGCGTAGATCGGACATACAATGAGCAGTTCTTC. It specifies CASSVDRTYNEQFF. The variable domain in full, completed from reference TRBV9 and TRBJ2-1, reads DSGVTQTPKHLITATGQRVTLRCSPRSGDLSVYWYQQSLDQGLQFLIQYYNGEERAKGNILERFSAQQFPDLHSELNLSSLELGDSALYFCASSVDRTYNEQFFGPGTRLTVL.

CDR3 region: CASSPLTGADTGELFF. CDR3 in DNA: TGCGCCAGCAGCCCCCTAACAGGGGCCGACACCGGGGAGCTGTTTTTT. The V gene is TRBV5-1, the J gene TRBJ2-2, with 7 positions matching TRBD1. The CDR3 length is 16 residues. Germline V CDR1 and CDR2: SGHRS, YFSETQ. The junction had 9 bases not matched to a gene; V was cut back by 4 bases and J by 3 bases.

CDR3 DNA: TGTGCCAGCAGTGAACCTGACAGGGACTACGAGCAGTACTTC. Protein sequence: CASSEPDRDYEQYF. J is TRBJ2-7 and V is TRBV2; 7 bases map to TRBD1. V was pared by 2 bases and J by 3 bases, with 4 bases of the junction left unmatched. In germline, CDR1 is SNHLY, CDR2 FYNNEI. There are 14 residues in the CDR3.